This passage covers 21 T cell receptor beta chains from one sample sequenced in a study of shared clonotypes between healthy human individuals (TCRdb year 2020). Libraries were built with the immunoSEQ multiplex PCR assay. TCRdb's version of the immuneACCESS table is confined to in-frame rearrangements and falls short of the full clone set. An unresolved V gene accounts for under half of the shortfall where checked; the remainder is of unknown origin. Within this sample are about 490,000 clones, with 76% of them counted one time only. In total, the top ten clones hold approximately 13% of the sample. Sequencing was performed on PBMCs. The receptors shown here come from a woman aged 40-49 years in good health. Some clones in this sample may be carry-over from other donors' samples.

CDR3 DNA: TGTGCCAGCAGGAGAGACAGGGCCACCTACGAGCAGTACTTC. Protein product: CASRRDRATYEQYF. This sequence joins TRBV6-5 and TRBJ2-7; TRBD1 agrees at 7 bases. The V segment lost 6 bases and the J segment 2 bases; nucleotides outside the gene matches: 7. Per the germline V gene, CDR1 is MNHEY and CDR2 is SVGAGI. This CDR3 is built from 14 residues.

The table lists this clone with a few counts. This chain joins TRBV5-4 and TRBJ1-5; perhaps TRBD1 as D (5 bases). The CDR3 covers 14 residues. V was cut by 4 bases and J by 6 bases, with 14 bases left in between. Germline assignment: CDR1 SGHNT and CDR2 YYREEE (reference sequence). This CDR3 reads CASSRGEGTQPQHF. CDR3 DNA sequence: TGTGCCAGCAGCCGGGGGGAGGGGACTCAGCCCCAGCATTTT.

The rearrangement joins TRBV19 to TRBJ1-1, with D hard to call. The V end was cut by 3 bases, the J end by 1 base, with 6 bases between. Germline assignment: CDR1 LNHDA and CDR2 SQIVND (reference sequence). This CDR3 is 13 amino acids long. CDR3 sequence reads: CASSIFGNTEAFF. The CDR3 DNA follows: TGTGCCAGTAGTATTTTTGGGAACACTGAAGCTTTCTTT.

This clone was recorded many times. This rearrangement joins TRBV21-1 to TRBJ1-1. TRBV21-1 is tagged as a pseudogene. The CDR3 length is 16 residues. CDR3 sequence: CASSYRRRNMNTEAFF. CDR3 nucleotides: TGTGCCAGCAGTTACCGACGGAGGAATATGAACACTGAAGCTTTCTTT.

This rearrangement joins TRBV5-4 to TRBJ1-1; a weak D match, TRBD1 (6 bases). This CDR3 is 14 amino acids long. Trimming stripped 4 bases from V and 0 bases from J, with 10 bases between. Germline CDR1 reads SGHNT; CDR2 reads YYREEE (reference sequence). Here the CDR3 reads CASSQQGLNTEAFF. Here the CDR3 DNA reads TGTGCCAGCAGCCAACAGGGCCTGAACACTGAAGCTTTCTTT.

The chain recombines TRBV5-1 with TRBJ2-2; no clear D. CDR1 SGHRS and CDR2 YFSETQ come from the germline V gene. This CDR3 contains 15 residues. The V gene lost 0 bases and the J gene lost 1 base, with 7 bases spanning the gap. The chain's CDR3 is CASSLGAQNTGELFF. For the CDR3, the DNA is TGCGCCAGCAGCTTGGGGGCCCAGAACACCGGGGAGCTGTTTTTT.

In nucleotides, the CDR3 is TGCGCCATCCTGACCTGGGGACAGGGGTTCACGGACGAGCAGTACTTC. Translated: CAILTWGQGFTDEQYF. This chain links TRBV23-1 with TRBJ2-7; 10 bases are shared with TRBD1. TRBV23-1 is filed as an ORF, its function uncertain. The junction had 17 bases not matched to a gene; V was cut back by 10 bases and J by 5 bases. The CDR3 spans 16 residues.

This clone was detected many times. Other DNA sequences in the sample encode the same CDR3. The chain recombines TRBV5-4 with TRBJ1-1; D may be TRBD1 (5 bases). The CDR3 is 13 residues long. CDR1 SGHNT and CDR2 YYREEE come from the germline V gene (reference sequence). V was cut by 4 bases and J by 1 base, with 8 bases left in between. The CDR3 is CASSPGQNTEAFF. CDR3 DNA sequence: TGTGCCAGCAGCCCCGGACAGAACACTGAAGCTTTCTTT.

In its sample, this clone was seen many times. The chain links TRBV9 to TRBJ2-1; TRBD2 matches at 9 bases. Trimming cost V 3 bases and J 9 bases; bases outside gene matches: 10. CDR1 is SGDLS and CDR2 is YYNGEE in the germline V gene. The CDR3 consists of 15 residues. The CDR3 loop is CASSAAGGPGGEQFF. The CDR3 nucleotides are TGTGCCAGCAGCGCTGCGGGGGGGCCTGGTGGTGAGCAGTTCTTC.

The chain uses TRBV4-3 and TRBJ2-4; D remains unclear. The germline V gene has CDR1 LGHNA and CDR2 YSLEER. The V and J ends lost 3 bases and 0 bases respectively, with 6 bases between them. The CDR3 length is 14 residues. CDR3 residues: CASSHELAKNIQYF. The CDR3, as DNA: TGCGCCAGCAGCCACGAGCTAGCCAAAAACATTCAGTACTTC.

This sequence joins TRBV6-5 and TRBJ2-1, with 7 nucleotides matching TRBD1. The CDR3 contains 12 residues. CDR1 is MNHEY and CDR2 is SVGAGI in the germline V gene. Trimming took 5 bases from V and 7 from J; bases not matched to a gene: 2. Here the CDR3 DNA reads TGTGCCAGCAGTCTCAGGGGGAATGAGCAGTTCTTC. It specifies CASSLRGNEQFF.

The chain recombines TRBV5-4 with TRBJ2-1; possibly TRBD1 or TRBD2 for D (5 bases each). Trimming pared 4 bases from V and 7 bases from J, leaving 21 bases between. The CDR3 sequence is 16 residues long. Germline lookup yields CDR1 SGHNT and CDR2 YYREEE (reference sequence). This CDR3 is CASSKDSNDWGNEQFF. The CDR3 coding sequence is TGTGCCAGCAGCAAGGACTCTAACGATTGGGGGAATGAGCAGTTCTTC.

The chain joins TRBV19 to TRBJ2-2; perhaps TRBD1 as D (5 bases). The CDR3 consists of 14 residues. Trimming left V 5 bases short and J 8 bases short, with 15 bases between. Germline CDR1 is LNHDA and CDR2 is SQIVND (reference sequence). The CDR3 here is CASSPWTTTGELFF. DNA for the CDR3: TGTGCCAGTAGTCCTTGGACAACTACAGGGGAGCTGTTTTTT.

This chain joins TRBV28 and TRBJ2-1, with 13 bases that match TRBD2. The J segment lost 4 bases and the V segment lost 6 bases, leaving 6 bases of the junction unmatched. The CDR3 runs 16 residues. Germline loops: CDR1 MDHEN, CDR2 SYDVKM. CDR3 DNA sequence: TGTGCCAGCAGCCGACCGGGACTAGCGGGGTACAATGAGCAGTTCTTC. Protein: CASSRPGLAGYNEQFF.

The CDR3 coding sequence is TGTGCCAGCAGACCCACCGGGACAGGGGGTCAGCCCCAGCATTTT. This codes for CASRPTGTGGQPQHF. V and J are TRBV6-5 and TRBJ1-5; 11 bases align to TRBD1. V shed 6 bases and J 6 bases; nucleotides not matched to a gene: 7. Germline V gives CDR1 MNHEY, CDR2 SVGAGI. The CDR3 consists of 15 residues.

This clone was found once. V gene TRBV7-9 combines with J gene TRBJ2-2; TRBD1 matches at 7 bases. The CDR3 has 16 residues. CDR1 is SEHNR, CDR2 FQNEAQ, per germline (reference sequence). V trimming: 5 bases; J trimming: 0 bases; junction bases outside the gene matches: 6. The CDR3 DNA is TGTGCCAGCAGCCCCCCCGGGACAGCGAACACCGGGGAGCTGTTTTTT. Protein sequence: CASSPPGTANTGELFF.

The chain employs TRBV9 and TRBJ2-7; 7 bases match TRBD1. The CDR3 has 14 residues. The V and J ends lost 7 bases and 3 bases, in that order; junction bases with no gene match: 10. The germline gives CDR1 SGDLS, CDR2 YYNGEE. The CDR3 DNA is TGTGCCAGCGGGCGCCAGGGGGACCTCTACGAGCAGTACTTC. It specifies CASGRQGDLYEQYF.

The rearrangement links TRBV28 to TRBJ1-2, with D possibly TRBD1 on 6 matching bases. The V gene lost 2 bases and the J gene lost 2 bases, with 12 bases spanning the gap. Looked up from germline, CDR1 is MDHEN and CDR2 is SYDVKM. This CDR3 has 15 amino acids. The CDR3 loop is CASSLGGGRNYGYTF. The CDR3, as DNA: TGTGCCAGCAGTTTAGGGGGCGGGAGGAACTATGGCTACACCTTC.

As concerns this clone: The junction departs from the called germline gene at one end, perhaps through a read error. At the DNA level, this CDR3 is encoded by other sequences in the same sample as well. V and J are TRBV10-2 and TRBJ2-2, with 16 bases matching TRBD2. Germline-derived CDR1 and CDR2 are WSHSY and SAAADI. The length of the CDR3 is 17 residues. CDR3 sequence: CASMGLAGGGNTGELFF. The CDR3 bases are TGCGCCAGCATGGGACTAGCGGGAGGGGGGAACACCGGGGAGCTGTTTTTC.

CDR3 residues: CASRNSVMNTEAFF. The CDR3 nucleotides read TGTGCCAGCAGGAACTCCGTGATGAACACTGAAGCTTTCTTT. This chain uses TRBV11-2 with TRBJ1-1; D unresolved. Trimming shortened V by 6 bases and J by 0 bases, and 11 bases separated the two germline ends. The CDR3 is 14 amino acids. Looked up from germline, CDR1 is SGHAT and CDR2 is FQNNGV.

The CDR3 DNA reads TGTGCCAGCCCAAAGGACGAAAACAATGAGCAGTTCTTC. It encodes CASPKDENNEQFF. The V and J genes are TRBV18 and TRBJ2-1, with no clear D. Germline V CDR1 and CDR2: KGHSH, LQKENI. This CDR3 is 13 amino acids long. With 8 bases removed from V and 5 bases from J, the gap between germline ends came to 13 bases.